A single sample gave rise to the 32 T cell receptor beta chains below, sequenced in a study of T cells in Graves' hyperthyroidism and ophthalmopathy. Authors of the study amplified TCR beta CDR3 regions from RNA transcripts. Using the HTBI primer set, a first-round RT-PCR was run on the TCR CDR3. MiXCR, applied by TCRdb to the multiplex PCR reads, yields one record per CDR3 protein. The repertoire holds around 350,000 distinct CDR3 sequences, 15% to 18% seen once, with 28% in the top ten. Sequencing was carried out using blood. These TCRs come from a woman aged 18-35 years with Graves' hyperthyroidism that later progressed to Graves' ophthalmopathy.

This clonotype appeared many times. This chain connects TRBV3-1 to TRBJ2-5, with D perhaps TRBD2 (5 bases). CDR3 length: 18 residues. The germline gives CDR1 LGHDT, CDR2 YNNKEL (reference sequence). V was cut by 4 bases and J by 0 bases, with 21 bases left in between. In DNA form, the CDR3 reads TGTGCCAGCAGCCGCCGTCGCCCCGGACGGCGGGACCAAGAGACCCAGTACTTC. This gives the protein CASSRRRPGRRDQETQYF.

A word on this clonotype: This sequence may be a read error, since a much larger clone differs from it by one base. The chain combines TRBV18 with TRBJ2-5; a possible D gene is TRBD1 (6 bases). The germline V gene encodes CDR1 KGHSH and CDR2 LQKENI. V lost 4 bases and J 0 bases, leaving 12 bases between the germline ends. This CDR3 has 15 residues. CDR3 nucleotides: TGTGCCAGCTCACTCCCCCGGGACAACCAAGAGACCCAGTACTTC. Amino acids: CASSLPRDNQETQYF.

In this sample, this clonotype turned up many times. The rearrangement joins TRBV12-3 or TRBV12-4 to TRBJ2-7, with D possibly being TRBD1 (6 bases). Trimming shortened V by 4 bases and J by 3 bases, and 16 bases separated the two germline ends. The CDR3 is made up of 15 amino acids. This CDR3 is CASSSQGKGYYEQYF. Here the CDR3 DNA reads TGTGCCAGCAGTTCCCAGGGGAAGGGCTACTACGAGCAGTACTTC.

The chain joins TRBV19 to TRBJ2-7, with TRBD2 identical over 9 bases. CDR1 is LNHDA and CDR2 is SQIVND in the germline V gene (reference sequence). CDR3 length: 13 amino acids. The DNA of the CDR3 is TGTGCTAGCAAGGAGCGGGGGGCCCTCGAGCAGTACTTC. Translating it yields CASKERGALEQYF.

This chain links TRBV19 with TRBJ1-5; unclear D gene. CDR1 is LNHDA, CDR2 SQIVND, per germline (reference sequence). The length of the CDR3 is 13 residues. The V and J ends lost 1 base and 5 bases respectively, with 6 bases between them. CDR3 amino acids: CASSIGVDQPQHF. In nucleotides, the CDR3 is TGTGCCAGTAGTATAGGAGTGGATCAGCCCCAGCATTTT.

In regard to this clonotype: This clone may be a read error of a much larger clone one base away. The chain is built from TRBV30 and TRBJ2-7; either TRBD1 or TRBD2 may fit D (6 bases each). Trimming removed 5 bases at V and 12 bases at J, with 17 bases between. The germline CDR1 and CDR2 sequences are GTSNPN and SVGIG (reference sequence). There are 11 residues in the CDR3. The CDR3 here is CAWGGTDRLYF. CDR3 coding DNA: TGTGCCTGGGGGGGGACCGACAGGCTGTACTTC. The full variable domain, with the rest looked up from reference TRBV30 and TRBJ2-7, is SQTIHQWPATLVQPVGSPLSLECTVEGTSNPNLYWYRQAAGRGLQLLFYSVGIGQISSEVPQNLSASRPQDRQFILSSKKLLLSDSGFYLCAWGGTDRLYFGPGTRLTVT.

The table lists this clonotype with many counts. The chain combines TRBV30 with TRBJ2-7; the match to TRBD1 covers 9 bases. From germline, CDR1 is GTSNPN and CDR2 SVGIG (reference sequence). The length of the CDR3 is 13 residues. J lost 5 bases, V lost 3 bases, and 5 bases had no gene match. The DNA of the CDR3 is TGTGCCTGGAGGGACAGGGGAAAAGACGAGCAGTACTTC. This encodes CAWRDRGKDEQYF.

This CDR3 is CASSQGVNSGSEQYF. CDR3 nucleotides: TGCGCCAGCAGCCAAGGGGTGAATAGCGGGAGCGAGCAGTACTTC. The chain carries TRBV4-3 and TRBJ2-7, with 9 bases aligning to TRBD2. This CDR3 has 15 amino acids. V lost 1 base and J lost 6; bases outside the gene matches: 7. The germline CDR1 and CDR2 sequences are LGHNA and YSLEER.

V and J are TRBV6-1 and TRBJ1-1; D is unclear. The CDR3 runs 12 residues. The germline V gene has CDR1 MNHNS and CDR2 SASEGT. Deletions cut 10 bases from V and 4 bases from J, with 13 bases between. The CDR3 loop reads CATSRIGTEAFF. CDR3 DNA: TGTGCCACCTCAAGAATTGGCACTGAAGCTTTCTTT.

This clonotype was observed at least ten times. This chain connects TRBV5-1 to TRBJ2-2; 9 nucleotides line up with TRBD1. CDR1 SGHRS and CDR2 YFSETQ come from the germline V gene. The V segment lost 5 bases and the J segment 5 bases; nucleotides outside the gene matches: 4. The CDR3 has 14 amino acids. The CDR3 region is CASRGTGQTGELFF. The CDR3 DNA follows: TGCGCCAGCAGGGGGACAGGGCAAACCGGGGAGCTGTTTTTT.

A word on this clonotype: A much larger clonotype is one base distant, so this may be a read error. The gene calls are TRBV6-1 and TRBJ2-2; 13 bases map to TRBD2. Germline loops: CDR1 MNHNS, CDR2 SASEGT. This CDR3 comprises 15 residues. V gave up 8 bases and J gave up 5 bases; unmatched junction bases: 5. The CDR3 bases are TGTGCCAGCGGACGGACTAGCGGGAGTACCGGGGAGCTGTTTTTT. Translating gives CASGRTSGSTGELFF.

In this sample, this clonotype turned up a few times. The V and J genes are TRBV13 and TRBJ2-2; TRBD1 aligns across 8 bases. The CDR3 consists of 18 residues. Germline loops: CDR1 PRHDT, CDR2 FYEKMQ (reference sequence). V trimming: 1 base; J trimming: 5 bases; junction bases outside the gene matches: 12. The CDR3 DNA follows: TGTGCCAGCAGCTTAGTAGGACAGGGAAGGATAGAGACCGGGGAGCTGTTTTTT. Translated: CASSLVGQGRIETGELFF.

Ten or more counts support this clonotype. The chain is built from TRBV18 and TRBJ2-1; 14 positions agree with TRBD2. J was trimmed by 5 bases and V by 6 bases; bases with no gene match: 3. The CDR3 is 15 amino acids. From germline, CDR1 is KGHSH and CDR2 LQKENI. The CDR3 DNA is TGTGCCAGCTCGTGGACTAGCGGGAGGAACAATGAGCAGTTCTTC. It specifies CASSWTSGRNNEQFF.

This chain uses TRBV4-2 with TRBJ2-3; 11 bases align to TRBD2. CDR3 length: 14 amino acids. Unmatched junction bases numbered 4, after V lost 10 bases and J lost 1 base. CDR1 is LGHNA, CDR2 YNFKEQ, per germline. The CDR3 DNA sequence: TGTGCCATTACTAGCGGGAGTGGCACAGATACGCAGTATTTT. Its translation is CAITSGSGTDTQYF.

This chain links TRBV28 with TRBJ2-6; D perhaps matches TRBD2 (7 bases). This CDR3 spans 15 amino acids. Trimming took 5 bases from V and 1 from J, leaving 9 bases between them. Germline CDR1 reads MDHEN; CDR2 reads SYDVKM. The CDR3 DNA follows: TGTGCCAGCAGTGGGGGGGCATCTGGGGCCAACGTCCTGACTTTC. This gives the protein CASSGGASGANVLTF.

The rearrangement uses TRBV9 and TRBJ2-3, with 8 bases lining up with TRBD2. In germline, CDR1 is SGDLS, CDR2 YYNGEE. V shed 3 bases, J shed 1 base, and the junction held 1 base outside the gene matches. This CDR3 has 14 residues. Written as DNA, the CDR3 is TGTGCCAGCAGCGAACTAGCGGGCACAGATACGCAGTATTTT. Its protein product is CASSELAGTDTQYF. Drawing the rest from reference TRBV9 and TRBJ2-3, the complete variable domain is DSGVTQTPKHLITATGQRVTLRCSPRSGDLSVYWYQQSLDQGLQFLIQYYNGEERAKGNILERFSAQQFPDLHSELNLSSLELGDSALYFCASSELAGTDTQYFGPGTRLTVL.

The chain is built from TRBV15 and TRBJ2-7; D is unresolved. CDR3 length: 13 amino acids. Trimming pared 3 bases from V and 1 base from J, leaving 7 bases between. Germline-derived CDR1 and CDR2 are LNHNV and YYDKDF (reference sequence). This CDR3 is CATSRGNSYEQYF. Here the CDR3 DNA reads TGTGCCACCAGCAGGGGCAATTCCTACGAGCAGTACTTC.

This clonotype was counted at least ten times. The CDR3 loop is CASSSSTSGRYNEQFF. CDR3 nucleotides: TGTGCCAGCAGCTCATCGACTAGCGGGAGGTACAATGAGCAGTTCTTC. The chain has TRBV7-9 and TRBJ2-1; 13 bases fit TRBD2. The CDR3 runs 16 residues. The junction had 4 bases not matched to a gene; V was cut back by 4 bases and J by 4 bases. The germline V gene encodes CDR1 SEHNR and CDR2 FQNEAQ (reference sequence).

This clonotype was observed at least ten times. J is TRBJ1-2 and V is TRBV28; possibly TRBD1 for D (5 bases). The germline CDR1 and CDR2 sequences are MDHEN and SYDVKM. V gave up 6 bases and J gave up 5 bases, with 16 bases separating them. The CDR3 extends over 14 amino acids. CDR3 DNA sequence: TGTGCCAGCAGGAATTTGAGGGGATATTATGGCTACACCTTC. It is translated as CASRNLRGYYGYTF.

The CDR3 loop reads CASSLAIGPRGTEAFF. CDR3 bases: TGCGCCAGCAGCTTGGCAATCGGACCAAGAGGGACTGAAGCTTTCTTT. V gene TRBV5-1 combines with J gene TRBJ1-1; D is unresolved. Germline V gene lookup returns CDR1 SGHRS and CDR2 YFSETQ. The CDR3 extends over 16 amino acids. Between the trimmed V and J ends, which lost 0 bases and 5 bases, there was a span of 17 bases.

This clonotype was seen repeatedly, ten times or more. The V and J genes are TRBV10-3 and TRBJ2-3; tentatively, D is TRBD1 (6 bases). This CDR3 is 15 amino acids long. Trimming stripped 4 bases from V and 0 bases from J, with 11 bases between. Germline V lookup: CDR1 ENHRY, CDR2 SYGVKD. The DNA of the CDR3 is TGTGCCATCAGTGGGGGACACTCGAGCACAGATACGCAGTATTTT. Translation: CAISGGHSSTDTQYF.

This clonotype was recorded at least ten times. V and J are TRBV7-2 and TRBJ2-1, with 11 bases lining up with TRBD2. The J segment lost 6 bases and the V segment lost 5 bases, leaving 3 bases of the junction unmatched. From germline, CDR1 is SGHTA and CDR2 FQGNSA. The CDR3 length is 14 residues. CDR3 in DNA: TGTGCCAGCAGCCTTGGACTAGCGGGCAATGAGCAGTTCTTC. It codes for CASSLGLAGNEQFF.

This clonotype was counted many times. The chain uses TRBV28 and TRBJ1-2, with 8 bases that match TRBD1. Losses at the gene ends were 7 bases for V and 3 bases for J; bases not matched to a gene: 16. The CDR3 runs 17 residues. Germline V gene data show CDR1 as MDHEN and CDR2 as SYDVKM. The CDR3 DNA is TGTGCCAGCACCCTTCGGACGGGACAGGAGATCGACTATGGCTACACCTTC. Translation: CASTLRTGQEIDYGYTF.

This clonotype was detected many times. The gene calls are TRBV24-1 and TRBJ2-3; 12 bases line up with TRBD2. V was pared by 4 bases and J by 8 bases, with 9 bases of the junction left unmatched. CDR3 size: 16 residues. From germline, CDR1 is KGHDR and CDR2 SFDVKD. The CDR3 here is CATSDSKTSGSSTQYF. The DNA of the CDR3 is TGTGCCACCAGTGACTCCAAGACTAGCGGGAGTAGTACGCAGTATTTT.

Many counts were recorded for this clonotype. This chain connects TRBV20-1 to TRBJ1-5; 7 nucleotides align to TRBD1. The V gene's germline CDR1 is DFQATT and CDR2 SNEGSKA (reference sequence). V dropped 5 bases and J dropped 4; count of bases not matched to a gene: 5. This CDR3 has 13 amino acids. CDR3 DNA: TGCAGTGCTCTTCGGACAGGTAATCAGCCCCAGCATTTT. Amino acids: CSALRTGNQPQHF.

This clonotype was counted between two and nine times. Just one base apart from a much larger clone, this may be a read error. The DNA for the CDR3 is TGTGCCTGGACCTCAAAGGGTGCCTCGGGCAATCGGCCCCAGCATTTT. Amino acids: CAWTSKGASGNRPQHF. The V and J genes are TRBV30 and TRBJ1-5; D is unresolved. This CDR3 region has 16 residues. The germline CDR1 and CDR2 sequences are GTSNPN and SVGIG (reference sequence).

The V call is TRBV2, the J call TRBJ1-1, with 10 bases matching TRBD1. The length of the CDR3 is 15 residues. The ends lost 4 bases at V and 3 bases at J; junction bases unmatched: 5. CDR1 SNHLY and CDR2 FYNNEI come from the germline V gene. The CDR3 DNA sequence: TGTGCCAGCAGTGGGACAGGGGGTTTTTACACTGAAGCTTTCTTT. It encodes CASSGTGGFYTEAFF.

This clonotype was recorded at least ten times. CDR3 region: CASSGGQGYEPQHF. Written as DNA, the CDR3 is TGTGCCAGCAGTGGGGGACAGGGGTATGAGCCCCAGCATTTT. The chain has TRBV2 and TRBJ1-5; 10 bases map to TRBD1. CDR1 is SNHLY, CDR2 FYNNEI, per germline. V shed 4 bases, J shed 8 bases, and the junction held 5 bases outside the gene matches. CDR3 length: 14 residues.

A remark on this clonotype: This may be a read error: a much more frequent sequence differs by one nucleotide. The V gene is TRBV3-1, the J gene TRBJ2-2; 9 bases fit TRBD1. This CDR3 region has 15 residues. The germline V gene has CDR1 LGHDT and CDR2 YNNKEL (reference sequence). This CDR3 reads CASSQQGAPTGERFF. For the CDR3, the DNA is TGTGCCAGCAGTCAACAGGGGGCGCCTACCGGGGAGCGGTTTTTT.

In this sample, this clonotype turned up many times. The V call is TRBV11-2, the J call TRBJ1-1; no firm D call. V shed 5 bases and J shed 8 bases, with 15 bases lying between them. CDR3 size: 13 residues. Looked up from germline, CDR1 is SGHAT and CDR2 is FQNNGV. Written as DNA, the CDR3 is TGTGCCAGCAGCCAAGAAAGGGCAGGAGAAGCTTTCTTT. Protein: CASSQERAGEAFF.

This clonotype was observed many times. The rearrangement uses TRBV10-3 and TRBJ1-1; 9 nucleotides line up with TRBD1. J was trimmed by 1 base and V by 6 bases; bases with no gene match: 3. CDR1 and CDR2 from the germline V gene are ENHRY and SYGVKD. CDR3 size: 14 residues. The CDR3 loop is CAIRLGQGNTEAFF. As DNA, the CDR3 is TGTGCCATCAGATTGGGACAGGGGAACACTGAAGCTTTCTTT.

This clonotype was seen at least ten times. The rearrangement uses TRBV20-1 and TRBJ1-1; D not certain. Looked up from germline, CDR1 is DFQATT and CDR2 is SNEGSKA (reference sequence). CDR3 length equals 14 residues. CDR3 DNA: TGCACCACAGAGGGAGGCGGATTGAACACTGAAGCTTTCTTT. Its protein is CTTEGGGLNTEAFF.